This T cell receptor (beta chain) was found in a study of cytomegalovirus exposure and HLA in healthy donors. Study-level findings and limits: The study listed around 150 cytomegalovirus-associated TCR beta chains.

Between the trimmed V and J ends, which lost 4 bases and 14 bases, there was a span of 14 bases. Germline V gives CDR1 MNHEY, CDR2 SVGAGI. This CDR3 contains 11 residues. This clone is a singleton in its sample. The antigen is not known. Only in-frame clones appear in the TCRdb table, and some are missing; sequencing was by immunoSEQ multiplex PCR. The sample carries about 110,000 clones, less than 90% recorded once. The donors belonged to the roughly 120-subject validation cohort, separate from the roughly 670-subject first cohort. Sequencing used PBMCs. The TCR was taken from a young woman in good health and CMV-seropositive. V and J are TRBV6-5 and TRBJ1-2, with a weak D call TRBD1 (6 bases). The CDR3: CASSSVTGQTF. The DNA of the CDR3 is TGTGCCAGCAGTTCCGTGACAGGCCAGACCTTC.